This T cell receptor beta chain was found in a study of shared clonotypes between healthy human individuals. Whole-study findings and limits: Sorted-subset sequencing was shown by rarefaction to be incomplete despite large depth.

The ends were cut back, 5 bases at V and 0 bases at J, with 8 bases in the middle. Germline V CDR1 and CDR2: MNHNY, SVGAGI (reference sequence). The CDR3 has 15 residues. With regard to this clone: The antigen is undetermined.

Method: immunoSEQ multiplex PCR; TCRdb's copy keeps in-frame clones and lacks some. The table lists roughly 2,000,000 clones, less than 95% of them singletons. The naive CD8 subset, CD45RO-negative cells positively selected for CCR7, excluded terminally differentiated effector memory CD45RA+ cells. The donors, all of them Caucasian adults, lived in Nashville, Tennessee. The receptor comes from a man aged 18 to 29 in good health. Sequencing input: naive CD8+ T cells sorted from blood. This rearrangement joins TRBV6-6 to TRBJ1-6; no reliable D call. The CDR3 bases are TGTGCCAGCAGTCCGACGAGCTCCTATAATTCACCCCTCCACTTT. Translating it yields CASSPTSSYNSPLHF.